One and the same sample provided the 9 T cell receptor beta chains below, sequenced in a study of patients and donors after allogeneic stem cell transplantation. TCRdb reprocessed the RT-PCR reads with MiXCR, giving one entry per CDR3 protein. This sample has some 40,000 distinct CDR3 sequences, with about 31% found just once. Sequenced sample: blood, either unsorted or a sorted T cell fraction (not recorded which). Receptor source: a human donor who was either an allogeneic HSCT recipient or a stem cell or donor lymphocyte infusion donor (not recorded which). It is not recorded whose cells these are; they may come from a transplant donor.

The chain combines TRBV11-2 with TRBJ1-1, with D maybe TRBD1 (5 bases). CDR1 and CDR2 (germline): SGHAT, FQNNGV. The CDR3 runs to 12 residues. The ends were cut back, 5 bases at V and 8 bases at J, with 12 bases in the middle. CDR3 sequence: CASSPDTYEAFF. In DNA, the CDR3 is TGTGCCAGCAGCCCGGACACCTACGAAGCTTTCTTT.

This clonotype was counted between two and nine times. This chain uses TRBV4-1 with TRBJ1-1, with D possibly TRBD1 on 5 matching bases. Germline V gene lookup returns CDR1 MGHRA and CDR2 YSYEKL. The CDR3 consists of 17 residues. Trimming removed 1 base from V and 1 base from J, with 16 bases in between. The CDR3 is CASSQVGLGGGNTEAFF. Here the CDR3 DNA reads TGCGCCAGCAGCCAAGTAGGATTGGGGGGAGGGAACACTGAAGCTTTCTTT.

This clonotype has a handful of counts. V usage is TRBV4-3 and J usage is TRBJ1-4; D ambiguous. V lost 4 bases, J lost 4 bases, and 10 bases lay in between. The CDR3 loop spans 14 amino acids. Germline CDR1 and CDR2: LGHNA and YSLEER. The DNA for the CDR3 is TGCGCCAGCAGCCGGTCACAGAATAATGAAAAACTGTTTTTT. This codes for CASSRSQNNEKLFF.

This clonotype showed up just a few times. V is TRBV6-6 and J is TRBJ1-3; no reliable D call. Deletions cut 2 bases from V and 0 bases from J, with 11 bases between. Per germline, CDR1 MNHNY and CDR2 SVGAGI (reference sequence). This CDR3 contains 16 residues. The CDR3 DNA is TGTGCCAGCAGTTACGCCTCGGGGAGCTCTGGAAACACCATATATTTT. It codes for CASSYASGSSGNTIYF.

The gene calls are TRBV28 and TRBJ2-3; D not certain. The V end was cut by 2 bases, the J end by 8 bases, with 5 bases between. The V gene's germline CDR1 is MDHEN and CDR2 SYDVKM. The CDR3 has 11 residues. Written as DNA, the CDR3 is TGTGCCAGCAGTTTACAGGTTACGCAGTATTTT. This encodes CASSLQVTQYF.

The CDR3 reads CASSLSEQFF. DNA for the CDR3: TGTGCCAGCAGTTTAAGCGAGCAGTTCTTC. The chain employs TRBV12-3 or TRBV12-4 and TRBJ2-1, with unresolved D. V lost 2 bases, J lost 10 bases, and 3 bases lay in between. This CDR3 has 10 amino acids.

The genes are TRBV28 and TRBJ1-2; TRBD1 is a possible D gene (6 bases). CDR1 is MDHEN and CDR2 is SYDVKM in the germline V gene. This CDR3 has 15 amino acids. Trimming left V 5 bases short and J 3 bases short, with 16 bases between. The CDR3 reads CASSARGTSHYGYTF. The CDR3, as DNA: TGTGCCAGCAGTGCCAGGGGCACTTCACACTATGGCTACACCTTC.

The CDR3, as DNA: TGCGCCAGCAGCCAAGGGGTAGGGAACTACGAGCAGTACTTC. As protein: CASSQGVGNYEQYF. The chain is built from TRBV4-3 and TRBJ2-7; no firm D call. Per the germline V gene, CDR1 is LGHNA and CDR2 is YSLEER. The V end lost 1 base, the J end lost 3 bases, and 10 bases lay between the germline ends. This CDR3 has 14 amino acids.

The gene calls are TRBV4-2 and TRBJ2-1; D remains ambiguous. The ends were cut back, 0 bases at V and 8 bases at J, with 5 bases in the middle. Germline lookup yields CDR1 LGHNA and CDR2 YNFKEQ. This CDR3 comprises 12 residues. CDR3 in DNA: TGTGCCAGCAGCCAAGATCGTGATGAGCAGTTCTTC. Its protein is CASSQDRDEQFF.